This T cell receptor beta chain was identified during a study of blood T cells in healthy people across ages. Study information: About one barcoded beta molecule per two T cells was captured by template switching.

The V end was cut by 7 bases, the J end by 0 bases, with 11 bases between. The germline CDR1 and CDR2 sequences are SGHRS and YFSETQ. The CDR3 covers 15 residues. The study's findings and limits: Bulk PBMC profiling left naive and antigen-experienced comparisons inconclusive. In these data, TCR beta diversity tracked strongly with naive T cell percentage.

As to this clonotype: Its antigen is as yet unknown.

Combining a sample-barcoded 5' primer with a J-beta primer mix, a second PCR ran for 7 to 11 cycles. The template-switch adaptor, which had 12 random nucleotides, put a tag on each cDNA molecule. Via MiXCR, TCRdb re-called the 5' RACE reads, giving one row per CDR3 protein. Of roughly 800,000 distinct CDR3 sequences detected, roughly 50% appear once; the ten largest clones hold about 20%. The sequenced sample consisted of blood. The chain employs TRBV5-1 and TRBJ2-6; the D gene is possibly TRBD1 (5 bases). This TCR came from a man younger than 40 in good health. DNA of the CDR3: TGCGCCAGCGGCGACAGAGTCTCTGGGGCCAACGTCCTGACTTTC. Translation gives CASGDRVSGANVLTF.